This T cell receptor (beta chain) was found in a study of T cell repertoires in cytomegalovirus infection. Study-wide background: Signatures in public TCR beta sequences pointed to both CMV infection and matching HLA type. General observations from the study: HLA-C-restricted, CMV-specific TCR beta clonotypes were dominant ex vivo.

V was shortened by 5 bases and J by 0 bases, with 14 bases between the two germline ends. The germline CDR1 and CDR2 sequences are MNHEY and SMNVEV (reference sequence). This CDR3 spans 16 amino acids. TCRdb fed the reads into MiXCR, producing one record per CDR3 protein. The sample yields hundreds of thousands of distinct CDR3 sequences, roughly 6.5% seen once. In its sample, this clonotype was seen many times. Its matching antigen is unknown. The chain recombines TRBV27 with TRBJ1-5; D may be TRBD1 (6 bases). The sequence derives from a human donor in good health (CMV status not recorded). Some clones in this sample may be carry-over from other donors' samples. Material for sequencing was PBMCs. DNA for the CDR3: TGTGCCAGCAGTCCCATGGGGGCTAATAGCAATCAGCCCCAGCATTTT. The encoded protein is CASSPMGANSNQPQHF.